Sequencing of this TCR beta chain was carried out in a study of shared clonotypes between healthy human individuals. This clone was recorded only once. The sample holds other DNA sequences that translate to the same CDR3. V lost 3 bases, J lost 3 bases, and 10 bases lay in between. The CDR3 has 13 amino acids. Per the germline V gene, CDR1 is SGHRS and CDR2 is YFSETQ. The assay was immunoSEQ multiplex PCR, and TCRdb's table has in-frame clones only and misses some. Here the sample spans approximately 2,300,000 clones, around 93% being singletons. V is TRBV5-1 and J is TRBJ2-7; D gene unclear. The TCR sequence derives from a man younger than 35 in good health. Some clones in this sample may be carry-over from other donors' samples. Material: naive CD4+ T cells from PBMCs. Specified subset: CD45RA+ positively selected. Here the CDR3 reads CASSSRQSYEQYF. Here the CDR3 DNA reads TGCGCCAGCAGCTCGAGGCAGAGCTACGAGCAGTACTTC.